Below, 3 T cell receptor beta chains from the same sample are listed, as sequenced in a study of CD8 T cells in ankylosing spondylitis. TCRdb re-derived calls from the 5' RACE reads in MiXCR, one entry per CDR3 protein. The data hold some 130,000 distinct CDR3 sequences, with about 6.7% observed a single time. Material for sequencing was blood, either unsorted or a sorted T cell fraction (not recorded which). The receptors originated from a female donor with ankylosing spondylitis or in good health (not recorded which).

The chain has TRBV4-1 and TRBJ2-5, with 8 bases identical to TRBD2. V trimming: 6 bases; J trimming: 0 bases; junction bases outside the gene matches: 6. Germline V gene data show CDR1 as MGHRA and CDR2 as YSYEKL. CDR3 size: 15 residues. The CDR3 loop is CASSFSLADQETQYF. CDR3 DNA sequence: TGCGCCAGCAGTTTCTCACTAGCGGACCAAGAGACCCAGTACTTC.

V gene TRBV11-3 combines with J gene TRBJ2-4; 7 positions match TRBD2. The J segment lost 0 bases and the V segment lost 1 base, leaving 0 bases of the junction unmatched. The CDR3 length is 15 residues. Per the germline V gene, CDR1 is SGHNT and CDR2 is YENEEA. CDR3 residues: CASSLGGGAKNIQYF. Written as DNA, the CDR3 is TGTGCCAGCAGCTTAGGGGGGGGAGCCAAAAACATTCAGTACTTC.

This rearrangement joins TRBV19 to TRBJ1-2, with TRBD1 identical over 7 bases. With V trimmed by 0 bases and J by 3 bases, 1 base remained unmatched. Per germline, CDR1 LNHDA and CDR2 SQIVND (reference sequence). The CDR3 is made up of 14 amino acids. The CDR3 region is CASSIEGQHYGYTF. DNA of the CDR3: TGTGCCAGTAGTATAGAGGGACAGCACTATGGCTACACCTTC. The full variable domain, completed using reference TRBV19 and TRBJ1-2, is DGGITQSPKYLFRKEGQNVTLSCEQNLNHDAMYWYRQDPGQGLRLIYYSQIVNDFQKGDIAEGYSVSREKKESFPLTVTSAQKNPTAFYLCASSIEGQHYGYTFGSGTRLTVV.